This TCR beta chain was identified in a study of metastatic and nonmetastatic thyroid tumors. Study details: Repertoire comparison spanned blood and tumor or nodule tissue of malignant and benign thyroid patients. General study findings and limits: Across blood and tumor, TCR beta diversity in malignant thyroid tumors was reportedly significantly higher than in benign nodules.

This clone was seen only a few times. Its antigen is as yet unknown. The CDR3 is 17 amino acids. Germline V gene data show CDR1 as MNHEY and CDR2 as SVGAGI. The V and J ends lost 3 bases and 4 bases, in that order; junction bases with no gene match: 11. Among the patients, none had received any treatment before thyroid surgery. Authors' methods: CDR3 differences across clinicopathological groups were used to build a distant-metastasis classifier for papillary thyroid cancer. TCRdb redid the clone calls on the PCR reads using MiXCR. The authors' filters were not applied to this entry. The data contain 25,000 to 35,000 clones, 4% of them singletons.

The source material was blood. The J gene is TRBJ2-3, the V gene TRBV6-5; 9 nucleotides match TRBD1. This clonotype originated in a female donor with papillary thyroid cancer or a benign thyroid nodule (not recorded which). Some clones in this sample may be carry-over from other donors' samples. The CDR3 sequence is CASSYTGTGSFADTQYF. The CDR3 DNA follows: TGTGCCAGCAGTTATACCGGGACAGGGAGTTTTGCAGATACGCAGTATTTT.